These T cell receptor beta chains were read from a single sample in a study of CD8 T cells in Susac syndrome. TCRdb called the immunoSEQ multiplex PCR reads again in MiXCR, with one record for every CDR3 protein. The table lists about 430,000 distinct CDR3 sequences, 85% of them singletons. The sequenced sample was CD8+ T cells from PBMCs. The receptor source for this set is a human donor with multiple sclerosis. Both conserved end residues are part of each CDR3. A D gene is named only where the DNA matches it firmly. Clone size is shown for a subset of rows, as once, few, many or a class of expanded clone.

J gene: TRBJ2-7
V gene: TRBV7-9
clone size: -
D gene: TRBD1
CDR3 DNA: TGTGCCAGCAGCGAGACAGGGAGCACCTACGAGCAGTACTTC
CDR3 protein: CASSETGSTYEQYF

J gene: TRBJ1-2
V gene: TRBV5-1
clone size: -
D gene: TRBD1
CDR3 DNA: TGCGCCAGCAGCTTGGTACGGACAGGGCCGACCTATGGCTACACCTTC
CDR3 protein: CASSLVRTGPTYGYTF

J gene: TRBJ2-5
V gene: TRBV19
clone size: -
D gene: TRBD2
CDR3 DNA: TGTGCCAGTAAGACGACTAGCGAGGGTTGGGAGACCCAGTACTTC
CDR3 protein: CASKTTSEGWETQYF

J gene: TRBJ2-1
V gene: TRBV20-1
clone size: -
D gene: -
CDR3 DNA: TGCAGTGCTCGAGTGGGCAATGAGCAGTTCTTC
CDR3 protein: CSARVGNEQFF

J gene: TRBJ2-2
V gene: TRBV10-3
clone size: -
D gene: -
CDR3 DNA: TGTGCCACCAAGGAGGATGCGAACACCGGGGAGCTGTTTTTT
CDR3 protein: CATKEDANTGELFF

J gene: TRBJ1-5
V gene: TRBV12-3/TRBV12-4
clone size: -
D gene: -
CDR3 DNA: TGTGCCAGCAGTTCGGGCCTTTTCAGGGCATTT
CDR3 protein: CASSSGLFRAF

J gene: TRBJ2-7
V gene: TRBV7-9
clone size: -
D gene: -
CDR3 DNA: TGTGCCAGCAGCCGTTGGGGCTCTTGGCCCTACGAGCAGTACTTC
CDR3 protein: CASSRWGSWPYEQYF

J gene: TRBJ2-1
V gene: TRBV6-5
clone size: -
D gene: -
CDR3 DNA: TGTGCCAGCAGTTCGATAGGGCCCTCCTACAATGAGCAGTTCTTC
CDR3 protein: CASSSIGPSYNEQFF

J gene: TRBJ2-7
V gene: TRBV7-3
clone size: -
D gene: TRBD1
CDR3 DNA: TGTGCCAGCAGCCCAACCCCAGGGACAGCCAGCTACGAGCAGTACTTC
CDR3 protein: CASSPTPGTASYEQYF

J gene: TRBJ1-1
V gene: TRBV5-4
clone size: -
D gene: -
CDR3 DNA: TGTGCCAGCAGGGACGGGGGAGGAAACACTGAAGCTTTCTTT
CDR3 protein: CASRDGGGNTEAFF

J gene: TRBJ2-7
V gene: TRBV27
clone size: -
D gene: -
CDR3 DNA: TGTGCCAGCAGTTTACGAGGCGGGACCTCCTACGAGCAGTACTTC
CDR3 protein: CASSLRGGTSYEQYF

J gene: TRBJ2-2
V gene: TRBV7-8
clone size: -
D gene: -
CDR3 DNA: TGTGCCAGCAGCTTAGAGTGGGGGCCAACCGGGGAGCTGTTTTTT
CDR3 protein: CASSLEWGPTGELFF

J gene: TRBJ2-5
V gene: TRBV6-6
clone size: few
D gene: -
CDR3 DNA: TGTGCCAGCGGCGCTATCCTGGCCAGCCAAGAGACCCAGTACTTC
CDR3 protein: CASGAILASQETQYF

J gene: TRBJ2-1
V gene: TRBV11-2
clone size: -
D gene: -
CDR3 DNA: TGTGCCAGCAGCTTATACGTTGGGATCCCGGGGAATGAGCAGTTCTTC
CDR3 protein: CASSLYVGIPGNEQFF

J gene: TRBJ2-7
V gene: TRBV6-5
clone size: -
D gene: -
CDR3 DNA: TGTGCCAGCAGTTACGAGGCCAGTAGCTCCTACGAGCAGTACTTC
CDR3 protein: CASSYEASSSYEQYF

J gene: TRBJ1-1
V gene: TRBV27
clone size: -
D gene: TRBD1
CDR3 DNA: TGTGCCAGTAGCGTGACAGGGGGGAACACTGAAGCTTTCTTT
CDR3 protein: CASSVTGGNTEAFF

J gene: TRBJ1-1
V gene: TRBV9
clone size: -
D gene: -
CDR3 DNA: TGTGCCAGCAGCGTAGTGCCGGGGGCGAACACTGAAGCTTTCTTT
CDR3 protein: CASSVVPGANTEAFF

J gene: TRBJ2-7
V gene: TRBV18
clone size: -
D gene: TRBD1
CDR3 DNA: TGTGCCAGCTCGGCGAACAGGGGGCCGCCCTACGAGCAGTACTTC
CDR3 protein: CASSANRGPPYEQYF

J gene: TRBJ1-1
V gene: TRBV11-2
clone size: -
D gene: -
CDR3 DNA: TGTGCCAGCAGCTTTTGGACTCGGGCAGGATTGGGTATGAACACTGAAGCTTTCTTT
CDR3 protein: CASSFWTRAGLGMNTEAFF

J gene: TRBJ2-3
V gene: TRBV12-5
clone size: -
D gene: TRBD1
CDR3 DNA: TGTGCTAGTGGTTTGCCACAGGGGTCCAGCACAGATACGCAGTATTTT
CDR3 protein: CASGLPQGSSTDTQYF

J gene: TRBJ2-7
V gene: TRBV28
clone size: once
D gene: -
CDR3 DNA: TGTGCCAGCAGTGCAATTTCGACAGACTCCTACGAGCAGTACTTC
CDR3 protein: CASSAISTDSYEQYF

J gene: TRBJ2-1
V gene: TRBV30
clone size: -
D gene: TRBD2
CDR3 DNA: TGTGCCTGGACTAGCGGGAGGGCCAATGAGCAGTTCTTC
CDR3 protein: CAWTSGRANEQFF

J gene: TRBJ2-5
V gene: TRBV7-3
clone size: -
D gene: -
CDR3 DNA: TGTGCCAGCAGTGAGACCGGGACGGAAGAGACCCAGTACTTC
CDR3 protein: CASSETGTEETQYF

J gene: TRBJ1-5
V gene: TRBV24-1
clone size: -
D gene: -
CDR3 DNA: TGTGCCACCAGGGCCTCAGAACGGAGGCATTTT
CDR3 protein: CATRASERRHF

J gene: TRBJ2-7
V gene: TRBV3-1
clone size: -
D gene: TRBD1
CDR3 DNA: TGTGCCAGCAGCCAAGGTTACGAAGGGACAGATTCCTCCTACGAGCAGTACTTC
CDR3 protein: CASSQGYEGTDSSYEQYF

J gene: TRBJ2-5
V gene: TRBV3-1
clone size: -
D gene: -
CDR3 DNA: TGTGCCAGCAGCCATCTTAGCTTTCCGGAGACCCAGTACTTC
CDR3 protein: CASSHLSFPETQYF

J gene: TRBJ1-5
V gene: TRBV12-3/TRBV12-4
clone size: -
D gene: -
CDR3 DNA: TGTGCCAGCAGTTCCGATGTTAGCAATCAGCCCCAGCATTTT
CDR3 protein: CASSSDVSNQPQHF

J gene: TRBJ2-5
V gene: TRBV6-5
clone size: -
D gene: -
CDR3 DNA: TGTGCCAGCAGTTACCCCGACCCTCCGGAGGAGACCCAGTACTTC
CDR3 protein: CASSYPDPPEETQYF

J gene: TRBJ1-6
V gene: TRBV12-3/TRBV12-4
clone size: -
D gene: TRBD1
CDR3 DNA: TGTGCCAGCAGTTGGGTTCCCGGGACAGGGAATTCACCCCTCCACTTT
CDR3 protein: CASSWVPGTGNSPLHF

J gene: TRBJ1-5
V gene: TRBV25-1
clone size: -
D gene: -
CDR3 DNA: TGTGCCAGCGACCGGGGGGATCAGCCCCAGCATTTT
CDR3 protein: CASDRGDQPQHF

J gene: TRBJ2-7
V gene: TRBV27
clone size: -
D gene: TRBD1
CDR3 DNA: TGTGCCAGCAGTTCTCGGACAGGAGGCTACGAGCAGTACTTC
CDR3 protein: CASSSRTGGYEQYF

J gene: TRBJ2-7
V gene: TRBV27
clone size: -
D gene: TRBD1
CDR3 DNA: TGTGCCAGCAGTTTCTGGACAGGAGAACCCTACGAGCAGTACTTC
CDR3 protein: CASSFWTGEPYEQYF

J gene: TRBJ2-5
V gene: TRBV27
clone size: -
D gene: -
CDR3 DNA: TGTGCCAGCAGCTCATACCAGGGATGGCAAGAGACCCAGTACTTC
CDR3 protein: CASSSYQGWQETQYF

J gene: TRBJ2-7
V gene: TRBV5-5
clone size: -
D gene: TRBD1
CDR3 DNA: TGTGCCAGCAGCTTGGAGGGGGCTGGCGCGAGCTCCTACGAGCAGTACTTC
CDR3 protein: CASSLEGAGASSYEQYF

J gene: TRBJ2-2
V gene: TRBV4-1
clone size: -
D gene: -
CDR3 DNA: TGCGCCAGCAGCCCCCTCTACGACACCGGGGAGCTGTTTTTT
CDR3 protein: CASSPLYDTGELFF

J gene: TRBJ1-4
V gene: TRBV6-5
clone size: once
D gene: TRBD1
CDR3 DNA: TGTGCCAGCAGTTACTCGACAGGGGACCTTAATGAAAAACTGTTTTTT
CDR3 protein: CASSYSTGDLNEKLFF

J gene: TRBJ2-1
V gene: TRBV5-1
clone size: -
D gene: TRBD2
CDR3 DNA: TGCGCCAGCAGCTTACTAGCGGGGGGGCCTCAGAATGAGCAGTTCTTC
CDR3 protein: CASSLLAGGPQNEQFF

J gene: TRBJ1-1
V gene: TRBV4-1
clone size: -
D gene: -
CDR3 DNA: TGCGCCAGCAGCCCTCGCGGCGGTAAGGAGAACACTGAAGCTTTCTTT
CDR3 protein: CASSPRGGKENTEAFF